Shown below are 9 T cell receptor beta chains from a single sample sequenced in a study of T-cell reconstitution after alpha-beta-depleted transplantation in children. A library of TCRbeta sequences, prepared with unique molecular identifiers, was generated. In TCRdb, the PCR reads were re-called with MiXCR into one record per CDR3 protein. Of 800,000 to 1,000,000 distinct CDR3 sequences in the sample, roughly 29% were seen once. The sample was PBMCs, mostly from graft donor cells, taken 360 days after TCRalphabeta/CD19-depleted stem cell transplant. All receptors derive from a boy in the first two years of life who had a stem cell transplant for SCID, so the T cells may come from the graft donor.

This sequence joins TRBV9 and TRBJ2-7, with a weak D call TRBD1 (6 bases). CDR1 is SGDLS and CDR2 is YYNGEE in the germline V gene. V was shortened by 0 bases and J by 7 bases, with 20 bases between the two germline ends. The CDR3 contains 16 residues. CDR3 region: CASSVGTADPFVEQYF. DNA of the CDR3: TGTGCCAGCAGCGTAGGGACAGCGGATCCCTTCGTGGAGCAGTACTTC.

V is TRBV12-3 or TRBV12-4 and J is TRBJ2-7; a possible D gene is TRBD2 (5 bases). V was shortened by 3 bases and J by 4 bases, with 10 bases between the two germline ends. The CDR3 loop spans 13 amino acids. The CDR3 spells CASSFLLAYEQYF. DNA of the CDR3: TGTGCCAGCAGTTTTTTGCTAGCTTACGAGCAGTACTTC.

This clonotype was observed a few times. The V call is TRBV7-2, the J call TRBJ1-6; D is perhaps TRBD1 (5 bases). Germline V CDR1 and CDR2: SGHTA, FQGNSA. CDR3 size: 14 residues. With 5 bases removed from V and 6 bases from J, the gap between germline ends came to 11 bases. The CDR3 loop is CASSTQGANSPLHF. The CDR3 DNA reads TGTGCCAGCAGCACCCAGGGAGCTAATTCACCCCTCCACTTT.

This chain links TRBV20-1 with TRBJ2-7, with 9 nucleotides matching TRBD1. The CDR3 contains 15 residues. V was pared by 2 bases and J by 2 bases, with 7 bases of the junction left unmatched. CDR1 and CDR2 (germline): DFQATT, SNEGSKA (reference sequence). The CDR3 spells CSARPDRGPTYEQYF. CDR3 nucleotide sequence: TGCAGTGCTAGACCGGACAGGGGTCCGACCTACGAGCAGTACTTC.

The chain couples TRBV11-2 to TRBJ2-1; maybe TRBD1 (5 bases). This CDR3 has 15 amino acids. From germline, CDR1 is SGHAT and CDR2 FQNNGV. The ends were cut back, 1 base at V and 4 bases at J, with 11 bases in the middle. The CDR3, as DNA: TGTGCCAGCAGCTTAGTGGGGCACGAATACAATGAGCAGTTCTTC. Translated: CASSLVGHEYNEQFF.

The CDR3 nucleotides are TGTGCCAGCAGCCCCGGAAAGGGGAGGACGACGGATAGCAATCAGCCCCAGCATTTT. It codes for CASSPGKGRTTDSNQPQHF. This sequence joins TRBV11-2 and TRBJ1-5; perhaps TRBD1 as D (5 bases). The length of the CDR3 is 19 residues. The germline V gene has CDR1 SGHAT and CDR2 FQNNGV. Trimming left V 5 bases short and J 0 bases short, with 23 bases between.

This clonotype is a singleton in its sample. The rearrangement links TRBV12-3 or TRBV12-4 to TRBJ2-2; the D call may be TRBD1 or TRBD2 (6 bases each). V gave up 3 bases and J gave up 6 bases, with 11 bases separating them. The CDR3 contains 14 residues. CDR3 in amino acids: CASSFSGGAGELFF. The CDR3 DNA reads TGTGCCAGCAGTTTCTCCGGGGGCGCCGGGGAGCTGTTTTTT.

V is TRBV6-6 and J is TRBJ2-5; no clear D gene. The V end was cut by 2 bases, the J end by 1 base, with 5 bases between. The CDR3 runs to 13 residues. Per germline, CDR1 MNHNY and CDR2 SVGAGI (reference sequence). In nucleotides, the CDR3 is TGTGCCAGCAGTTACCCACCCCAAGAGACCCAGTACTTC. This gives the protein CASSYPPQETQYF.

The rearrangement links TRBV6-1 to TRBJ1-1; D perhaps matches TRBD1 (6 bases). Germline loops: CDR1 MNHNS, CDR2 SASEGT. This CDR3 contains 16 residues. V lost 6 bases to trimming and J lost 0 bases, with 17 bases between them. CDR3 sequence (DNA): TGTGCCAGCAGGCCCCGGACAGTCAATATGAACACTGAAGCTTTCTTT. Translating gives CASRPRTVNMNTEAFF.